This entry lists 14 T cell receptor beta chains sequenced from one sample in a study of T-cell memory formation after mild COVID-19 (dated by TCRdb to the early 2020s). Library construction relied on 5' RACE. Sequencing used an Illumina NovaSeq 6000. Using fastp trimming at Q25 and MiXCR clonotype assembly, TCRdb reanalyzed the public sequencing data and kept in-frame beta chains. Each record represents a unique CDR3 protein, reported with the most common genes and DNA among its rows. The sample data list 200,000 to 250,000 distinct CDR3 sequences, and roughly a tenth of these were observed just once. The top ten hold around 20% of the sample. Material for sequencing was PBMCs or a T cell subset sorted from them (not recorded which). Source of these receptors: a man aged 18-30 years who had mild COVID-19 (a few samples of this study predate the infection). The sample titles of this study are shuffled in the database, so cell type and time point are left out; the donor was told from shared clones.

This clonotype was picked up a small number of times. The chain joins TRBV11-2 to TRBJ1-2, with D hard to call. This CDR3 is built from 13 residues. The ends were cut back, 5 bases at V and 6 bases at J, with 13 bases in the middle. CDR1 and CDR2 (germline): SGHAT, FQNNGV. For the CDR3, the DNA is TGTGCCAGCAGCCCTATTTCGGTTGATGGCTACACCTTC. This codes for CASSPISVDGYTF.

The chain has TRBV7-2 and TRBJ1-3; a possible D gene is TRBD1 (6 bases). Trimming cost V 4 bases and J 2 bases, with 12 bases left between them. Germline lookup yields CDR1 SGHTA and CDR2 FQGNSA. The CDR3 has 15 amino acids. The CDR3 coding sequence is TGTGCCAGCAGCTCCCGCTCAGGGGCTGGAAACACCATATATTTT. It encodes CASSSRSGAGNTIYF.

The sample holds many counts of this clonotype. The chain combines TRBV7-3 with TRBJ2-2; no reliable D call. The germline V gene has CDR1 SGHTA and CDR2 FQGTGA. The V end lost 5 bases, the J end lost 2 bases, and 9 bases lay between the germline ends. CDR3 length: 14 amino acids. DNA for the CDR3: TGTGCCAGCAGCCCTGGACCAAACACCGGGGAGCTGTTTTTT. The encoded protein is CASSPGPNTGELFF. Full variable domain (remainder filled in from reference TRBV7-3 and TRBJ2-2): GAGVSQTPSNKVTEKGKYVELRCDPISGHTALYWYRQSLGQGPEFLIYFQGTGAADDSGLPNDRFFAVRPEGSVSTLKIQRTERGDSAVYLCASSPGPNTGELFFGEGSRLTVL.

The chain combines TRBV4-1 with TRBJ2-1; 10 bases match TRBD2. CDR1 and CDR2 from the germline V gene are MGHRA and YSYEKL. CDR3 length equals 16 residues. The V gene end was trimmed by 1 base and the J gene end by 6 bases; junction bases not matched to a gene: 6. The CDR3 sequence: CASSQVKLAGINEQFF. DNA of the CDR3: TGCGCCAGCAGCCAAGTAAAACTAGCGGGGATCAATGAGCAGTTCTTC.

This clonotype has ten or more counts. The V gene is TRBV12-3 or TRBV12-4, the J gene TRBJ2-5, with D perhaps matching TRBD2 (5 bases). The length of the CDR3 is 16 residues. V lost 2 bases and J lost 8, with 21 bases in between. DNA for the CDR3: TGTGCCAGCAGTTTATTGGGTAGACTACGGGCGGAAACCCAGTACTTC. Amino acids: CASSLLGRLRAETQYF.

V is TRBV2 and J is TRBJ1-5; 7 bases are a match to TRBD1. The germline gives CDR1 SNHLY, CDR2 FYNNEI. The CDR3 consists of 13 residues. Germline trimming cut 3 bases from V and 15 bases from J; bases unmatched to any gene: 11. The CDR3 loop is CASSEDRRWSWHF. CDR3 nucleotides: TGTGCCAGCAGTGAGGACAGGCGGTGGAGTTGGCATTTT. Full variable domain (remainder filled in from reference TRBV2 and TRBJ1-5): EPEVTQTPSHQVTQMGQEVILRCVPISNHLYFYWYRQILGQKVEFLVSFYNNEISEKSEIFDDQFSVERPDGSNFTLKIRSTKLEDSAMYFCASSEDRRWSWHFGDGTRLSIL.

This clonotype was seen a few times. The CDR3 protein is CASSIRGGTARSEAFF. The CDR3 DNA reads as TGTGCCAGTAGTATCAGGGGAGGGACCGCGAGATCTGAAGCTTTCTTT. The chain combines TRBV19 with TRBJ1-1; possibly TRBD1 for D (6 bases). The CDR3 runs to 16 residues. The V and J ends lost 3 bases and 6 bases respectively, with 20 bases between them. Germline loops: CDR1 LNHDA, CDR2 SQIVND (reference sequence).

This chain connects TRBV15 to TRBJ2-3; D is perhaps TRBD1 (6 bases). Germline V gives CDR1 LNHNV, CDR2 YYDKDF (reference sequence). V dropped 0 bases and J dropped 6 bases, with 7 bases sitting between them. This CDR3 spans 13 amino acids. CDR3 residues: CATSRDRGDTQYF. The DNA of the CDR3 is TGTGCCACCAGCAGAGACAGGGGCGATACGCAGTATTTT.

This clonotype has a count of ten or more. V gene TRBV28 combines with J gene TRBJ2-6, with 7 bases that match TRBD1. The CDR3 sequence is 19 residues long. J gave up 1 base and V 2 bases, and 11 bases lay outside the gene matches. From germline, CDR1 is MDHEN and CDR2 SYDVKM. The CDR3 DNA follows: TGTGCCAGCAGTTTAATTTATCAGGGGGAAGGATCTGGGGCCAACGTCCTGACTTTC. This sequence encodes CASSLIYQGEGSGANVLTF.

The V call is TRBV20-1, the J call TRBJ1-4, with D hard to call. The V end was cut by 0 bases, the J end by 5 bases, with 10 bases between. The CDR3 runs 14 residues. Germline loops: CDR1 DFQATT, CDR2 SNEGSKA (reference sequence). The CDR3 loop reads CSARDLAANEKLFF. CDR3 nucleotides: TGCAGTGCTAGAGATCTAGCCGCGAATGAAAAACTGTTTTTT.

This clonotype was counted a few times. The gene calls are TRBV12-3 or TRBV12-4 and TRBJ1-6; TRBD1 might be the D (6 bases). The CDR3 is 15 amino acids. V lost 5 bases and J 10 bases, leaving 18 bases between the germline ends. CDR3 in DNA: TGTGCCAGCAGTCGAAACCTCGAAGGGGGATCACCCCTCCACTTT. This encodes CASSRNLEGGSPLHF.

In this sample, this clonotype turned up a few times. V gene TRBV28 combines with J gene TRBJ1-1, with 9 bases aligning to TRBD1. The CDR3 covers 15 residues. V gave up 4 bases and J gave up 4 bases; unmatched junction bases: 7. Germline CDR1 and CDR2: MDHEN and SYDVKM. CDR3 sequence: CASSYNRGRGTEAFF. CDR3 nucleotides: TGTGCCAGCAGTTACAACAGGGGGCGAGGCACTGAAGCTTTCTTT.

The rearrangement joins TRBV18 to TRBJ2-7; 7 bases are a match to TRBD1. Germline V gene lookup returns CDR1 KGHSH and CDR2 LQKENI. The CDR3 has 15 amino acids. The ends lost 1 base at V and 2 bases at J; junction bases unmatched: 5. The CDR3 DNA reads TGTGCCAGCTCACCACTGACAGGGTATCCCTACGAGCAGTACTTC. Protein sequence: CASSPLTGYPYEQYF. The full variable domain, with the rest looked up from reference TRBV18 and TRBJ2-7, is NAGVMQNPRHLVRRRGQEARLRCSPMKGHSHVYWYRQLPEEGLKFMVYLQKENIIDESGMPKERFSAEFPKEGPSILRIQQVVRGDSAAYFCASSPLTGYPYEQYFGPGTRLTVT.

This chain's CDR3 is CASSELGHTDTQYF. The CDR3 DNA is TGTGCCAGCAGTGAATTAGGCCACACAGATACGCAGTATTTT. This chain connects TRBV6-1 to TRBJ2-3; D is ambiguous. Germline V gene data show CDR1 as MNHNS and CDR2 as SASEGT. The V end lost 2 bases, the J end lost 2 bases, and 8 bases lay between the germline ends. This CDR3 is 14 amino acids long.